This TCR beta chain derives from a study of blood T cell repertoires in COVID-19. Study overall: Sites across the United States, Italy and Spain contributed samples from acute and convalescent COVID-19. PBMCs, B-cell-depleted T cells, or T cells were the source of the cDNA or gDNA that made up the material.

Per the germline V gene, CDR1 is SGDLS and CDR2 is YYNGEE. The CDR3 is 18 residues long. V was cut by 0 bases and J by 6 bases, with 22 bases left in between. This table comes from immunoSEQ multiplex PCR, and its TCRdb copy is limited to in-frame clones, with some not included. Of about 200,000 clones in the sample, roughly 86% are singletons; the top ten hold 1.5% to 2%. The sequencing sample was made of peripheral blood. V and J are TRBV9 and TRBJ2-1; TRBD2 might be the D (6 bases). The sequence was obtained from a man younger than 30 with active or convalescent COVID-19. CDR3 protein: CASSVAEGTGRHFNEQFF. CDR3 nucleotide sequence: TGTGCCAGCAGCGTAGCGGAGGGGACCGGGAGACACTTCAATGAGCAGTTCTTC.